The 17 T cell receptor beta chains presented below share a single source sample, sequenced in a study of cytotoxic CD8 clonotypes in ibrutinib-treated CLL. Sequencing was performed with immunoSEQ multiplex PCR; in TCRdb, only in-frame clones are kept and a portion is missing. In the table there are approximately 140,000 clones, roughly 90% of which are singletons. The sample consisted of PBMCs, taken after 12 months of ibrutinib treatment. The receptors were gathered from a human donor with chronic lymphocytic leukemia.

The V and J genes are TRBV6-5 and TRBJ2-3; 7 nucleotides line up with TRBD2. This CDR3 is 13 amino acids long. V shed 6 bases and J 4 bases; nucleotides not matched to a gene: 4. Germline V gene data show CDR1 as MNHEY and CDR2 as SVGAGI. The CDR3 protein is CASRSTSPDTQYF. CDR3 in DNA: TGTGCCAGCAGGTCGACTAGCCCAGATACGCAGTATTTT.

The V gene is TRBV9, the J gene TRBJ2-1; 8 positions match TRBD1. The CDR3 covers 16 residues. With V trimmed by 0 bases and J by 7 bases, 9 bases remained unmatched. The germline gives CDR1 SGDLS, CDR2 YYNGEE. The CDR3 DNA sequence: TGTGCCAGCAGCGTAGAACATGGACAGGGATCGAATGAGCAGTTCTTC. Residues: CASSVEHGQGSNEQFF.

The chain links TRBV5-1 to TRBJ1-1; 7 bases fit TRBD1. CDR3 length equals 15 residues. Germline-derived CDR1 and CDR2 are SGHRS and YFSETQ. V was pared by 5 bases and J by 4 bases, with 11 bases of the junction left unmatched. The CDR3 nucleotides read TGCGCCAGCAGTTCATCTGGACAGGTGGGCACTGAAGCTTTCTTT. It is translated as CASSSSGQVGTEAFF.

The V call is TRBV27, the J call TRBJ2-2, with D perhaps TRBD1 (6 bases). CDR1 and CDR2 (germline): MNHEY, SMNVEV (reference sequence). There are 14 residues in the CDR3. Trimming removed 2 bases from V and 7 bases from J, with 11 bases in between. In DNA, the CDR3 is TGTGCCAGCAGTTTAACAGGGTCAAGCGGGGAGCTGTTTTTT. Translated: CASSLTGSSGELFF.

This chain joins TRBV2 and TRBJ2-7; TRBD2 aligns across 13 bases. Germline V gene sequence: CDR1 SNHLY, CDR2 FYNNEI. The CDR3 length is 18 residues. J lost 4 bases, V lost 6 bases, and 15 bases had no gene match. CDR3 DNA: TGTGCCAGCAGAGAGAGCCAGACCGGGACTAGCGGGATTTACGAGCAGTACTTC. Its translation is CASRESQTGTSGIYEQYF.

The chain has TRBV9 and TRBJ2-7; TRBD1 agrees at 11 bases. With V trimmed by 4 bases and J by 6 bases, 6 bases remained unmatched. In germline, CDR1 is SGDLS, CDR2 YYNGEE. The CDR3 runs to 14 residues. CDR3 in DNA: TGTGCCAGCAGCACTGGGACAGGGGGTTTCGAGCAGTACTTC. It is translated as CASSTGTGGFEQYF.

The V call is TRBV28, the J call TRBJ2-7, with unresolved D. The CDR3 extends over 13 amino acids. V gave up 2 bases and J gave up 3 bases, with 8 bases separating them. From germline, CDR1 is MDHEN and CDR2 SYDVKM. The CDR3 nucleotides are TGTGCCAGCAGTTTAGGCGCCATCTACGAGCAGTACTTC. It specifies CASSLGAIYEQYF.

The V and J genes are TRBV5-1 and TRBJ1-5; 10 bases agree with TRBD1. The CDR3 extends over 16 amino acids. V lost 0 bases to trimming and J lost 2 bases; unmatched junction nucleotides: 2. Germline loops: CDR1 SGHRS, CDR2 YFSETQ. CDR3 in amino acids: CASSLAGTGGNQPQHF. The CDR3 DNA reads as TGCGCCAGCAGCTTGGCCGGGACAGGGGGCAATCAGCCCCAGCATTTT.

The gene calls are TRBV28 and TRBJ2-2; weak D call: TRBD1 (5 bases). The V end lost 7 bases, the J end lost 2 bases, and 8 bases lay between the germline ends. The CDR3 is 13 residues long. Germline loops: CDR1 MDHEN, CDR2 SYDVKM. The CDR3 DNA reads TGTGCCAGCACGACAGATAACACCGGGGAGCTGTTTTTT. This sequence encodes CASTTDNTGELFF.

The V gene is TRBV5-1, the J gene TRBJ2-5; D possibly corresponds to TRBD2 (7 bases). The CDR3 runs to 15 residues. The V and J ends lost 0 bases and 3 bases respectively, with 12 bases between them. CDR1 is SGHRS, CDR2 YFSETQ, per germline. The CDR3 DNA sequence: TGCGCCAGCAGCTTGGACAGGGCGGGGGAAGAGACCCAGTACTTC. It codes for CASSLDRAGEETQYF. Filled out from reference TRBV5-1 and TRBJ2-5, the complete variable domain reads KAGVTQTPRYLIKTRGQQVTLSCSPISGHRSVSWYQQTPGQGLQFLFEYFSETQRNKGNFPGRFSGRQFSNSRSEMNVSTLELGDSALYLCASSLDRAGEETQYFGPGTRLLVL.

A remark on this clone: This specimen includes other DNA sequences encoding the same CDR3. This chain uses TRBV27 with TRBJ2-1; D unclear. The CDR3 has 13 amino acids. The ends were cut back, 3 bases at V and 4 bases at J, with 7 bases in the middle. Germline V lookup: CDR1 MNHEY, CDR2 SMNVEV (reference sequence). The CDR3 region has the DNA TGTGCCAGCAGTTTTAGCCTTTACAATGAGCAGTTCTTC. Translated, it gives CASSFSLYNEQFF.

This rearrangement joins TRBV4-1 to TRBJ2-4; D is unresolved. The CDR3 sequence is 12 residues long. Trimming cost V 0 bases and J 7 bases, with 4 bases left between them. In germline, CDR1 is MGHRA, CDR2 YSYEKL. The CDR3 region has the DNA TGCGCCAGCAGCCAAGATACGAACATTCAGTACTTC. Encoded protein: CASSQDTNIQYF.

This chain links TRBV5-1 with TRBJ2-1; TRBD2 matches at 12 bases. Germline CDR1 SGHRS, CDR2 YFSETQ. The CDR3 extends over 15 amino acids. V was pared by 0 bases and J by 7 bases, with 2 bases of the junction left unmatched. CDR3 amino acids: CASSLVGTSGNEQFF. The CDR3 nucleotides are TGCGCCAGCAGCTTGGTCGGGACTAGCGGGAATGAGCAGTTCTTC.

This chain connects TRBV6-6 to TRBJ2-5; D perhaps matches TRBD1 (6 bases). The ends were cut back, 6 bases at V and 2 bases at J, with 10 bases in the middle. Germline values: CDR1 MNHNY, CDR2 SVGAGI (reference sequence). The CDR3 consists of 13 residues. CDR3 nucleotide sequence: TGTGCCAGCAGCCGGACAGCACAAGAGACCCAGTACTTC. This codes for CASSRTAQETQYF.

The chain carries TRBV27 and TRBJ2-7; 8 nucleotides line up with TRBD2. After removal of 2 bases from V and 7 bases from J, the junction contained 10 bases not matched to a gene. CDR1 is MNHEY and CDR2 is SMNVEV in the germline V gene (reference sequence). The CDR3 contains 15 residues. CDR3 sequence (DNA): TGTGCCAGCAGTTTAACAGCGGGAGATGGGCGAGAGCAGTACTTC. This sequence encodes CASSLTAGDGREQYF.

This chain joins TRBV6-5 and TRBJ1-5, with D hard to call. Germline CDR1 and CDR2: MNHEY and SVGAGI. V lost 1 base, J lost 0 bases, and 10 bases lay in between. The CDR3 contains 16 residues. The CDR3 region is CASSYFGINSNQPQHF. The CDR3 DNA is TGTGCCAGCAGTTACTTTGGGATCAATAGCAATCAGCCCCAGCATTTT.

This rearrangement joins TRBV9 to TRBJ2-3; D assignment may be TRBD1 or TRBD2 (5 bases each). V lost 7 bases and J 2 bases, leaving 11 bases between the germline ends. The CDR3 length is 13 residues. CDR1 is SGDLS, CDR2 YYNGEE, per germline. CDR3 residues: CASQRGPTDTQYF. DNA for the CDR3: TGTGCCAGCCAAAGGGGACCCACAGATACGCAGTATTTT.